A selection of T cell receptor beta chains follows, all from one sample in a study of control samples from healthy donors and cancer patients. Clones were sequenced by immunoSEQ multiplex PCR, and TCRdb holds only the in-frame ones, with some missing. The sample gives fewer than 100,000 clones, 82% of which show up once; approximately 9.8% is in the top ten. The sample taken for sequencing was blood. The receptors come from a woman between 55 and 75 years old in good health. Both conserved end residues are part of each CDR3. D genes are given only for firm matches. Clone size is given for some rows only: seen once, a few or many times, or a class if the clone is expanded.

CDR3aa,CDR3nt,j_gene,abundance,d_gene,v_gene
CASSLEGGGIGNTIYF,TGTGCCAGCAGCTTAGAAGGGGGAGGAATAGGAAACACCATATATTTT,TRBJ1-3,.,.,TRBV7-2
CASSFGGQDLNYGYTF,TGTGCCAGCAGTTTCGGTGGTCAAGACCTTAACTATGGCTACACCTTC,TRBJ1-2,.,.,TRBV3-1/TRBV3-2
CASSLDREGGYTF,TGCGCCAGCAGCTTGGACAGGGAGGGCGGCTACACCTTC,TRBJ1-2,.,.,TRBV5-1
CASSQVSSGAYEQYF,TGTGCCAGCAGCCAAGTGTCTAGCGGGGCCTACGAGCAGTACTTC,TRBJ2-7,.,TRBD2,TRBV3-1/TRBV3-2
CASQGQRNTEAFF,TGTGCCAGCCAGGGCCAGAGAAACACTGAAGCTTTCTTT,TRBJ1-1,.,.,TRBV2
CASSPQVGETQYF,TGTGCCAGCTCACCCCAAGTAGGGGAGACCCAGTACTTC,TRBJ2-5,.,.,TRBV18
CASSQLNTEAFF,TGTGCCAGCAGCCAACTAAACACTGAAGCTTTCTTT,TRBJ1-1,once,.,TRBV3-1/TRBV3-2
CASSLVVSSGEQFF,TGTGCCAGCAGCTTAGTCGTGTCTAGCGGAGAGCAGTTCTTC,TRBJ2-1,once,TRBD2,TRBV7-2
CASSLDQVRSSYEQYF,TGTGCCAGCAGCTTAGATCAGGTCCGGAGCTCCTACGAGCAGTACTTC,TRBJ2-7,few,.,TRBV7-8
CASSEPRRVYEQYF,TGTGCCAGCAGTGAACCTAGGCGGGTATACGAGCAGTACTTC,TRBJ2-7,.,.,TRBV2
CASSKGGGPGTEAFF,TGTGCCAGTAGTAAGGGTGGGGGCCCTGGCACTGAAGCTTTCTTT,TRBJ1-1,few,.,TRBV19
CASSSLGAGVKNIQYF,TGTGCCAGCAGCTCCCTCGGTGCGGGGGTGAAAAACATTCAGTACTTC,TRBJ2-4,.,TRBD2,TRBV7-2
CSVELMTGTGYTF,TGCAGCGTTGAGCTTATGACAGGGACTGGCTACACCTTC,TRBJ1-2,.,TRBD1,TRBV29-1
CASSESGSVTEAFF,TGTGCCAGCAGTGAAAGCGGGTCAGTCACTGAAGCTTTCTTT,TRBJ1-1,many,.,TRBV2
CASRTTGSYEQYF,TGTGCCAGCCGAACGACAGGGTCCTACGAGCAGTACTTC,TRBJ2-7,.,TRBD1,TRBV2
CASSYGTSGQGTQYF,TGTGCCAGCAGTTACGGGACTAGCGGCCAAGGGACCCAGTACTTC,TRBJ2-5,.,TRBD2,TRBV6-5